This T cell receptor beta chain was identified in a study of Ad26.COV2.S vaccination and SARS-CoV-2 variants. CDR1 SEHNR and CDR2 FQNEAQ come from the germline V gene (reference sequence). The CDR3 is made up of 16 amino acids. Deletions cut 2 bases from V and 3 bases from J, with 16 bases between. Treatment indicated: about 20 received Ad26.COV2.S at low or high dose, single or two shots; about 5 received placebo; per-sample allocation not given. Specimens were obtained on day 63 following the first vaccine or placebo injection. Sequencing was performed with immunoSEQ multiplex PCR; in TCRdb, only in-frame clones are kept and a portion is missing. The table shows 510,000 or so clones, with approximately 90% occurring only once.

This sequence joins TRBV7-9 and TRBJ1-1; possible D gene TRBD1, 5 bases. The sequence was collected from a person between 18 and 65 years old who received the Ad26.COV2.S COVID-19 vaccine or a placebo. The sequenced sample was peripheral blood, obtained in a trial of Ad26.COV2.S vaccine versus placebo. The CDR3 bases are TGTGCCAGCAGCTTACCCCAGGGTTCAAAGTACACTGAAGCTTTCTTT. Its translation: CASSLPQGSKYTEAFF. The variable domain in full, completed from reference TRBV7-9 and TRBJ1-1, reads DTGVSQNPRHKITKRGQNVTFRCDPISEHNRLYWYRQTLGQGPEFLTYFQNEAQLEKSRLLSDRFSAERPKGSFSTLEIQRTEQGDSAMYLCASSLPQGSKYTEAFFGQGTRLTVV.